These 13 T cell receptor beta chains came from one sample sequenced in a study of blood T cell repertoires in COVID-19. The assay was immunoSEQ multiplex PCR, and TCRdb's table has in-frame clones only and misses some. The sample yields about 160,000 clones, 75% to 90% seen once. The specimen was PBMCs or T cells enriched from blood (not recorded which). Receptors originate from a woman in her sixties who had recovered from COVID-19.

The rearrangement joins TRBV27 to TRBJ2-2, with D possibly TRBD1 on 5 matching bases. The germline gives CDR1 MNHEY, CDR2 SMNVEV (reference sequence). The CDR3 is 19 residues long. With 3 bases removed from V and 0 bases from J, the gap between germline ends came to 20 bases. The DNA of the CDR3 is TGTGCCAGCAGTTTCTCGGCAGGGTTTGGTCGTTCGAACACCGGGGAGCTGTTTTTT. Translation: CASSFSAGFGRSNTGELFF.

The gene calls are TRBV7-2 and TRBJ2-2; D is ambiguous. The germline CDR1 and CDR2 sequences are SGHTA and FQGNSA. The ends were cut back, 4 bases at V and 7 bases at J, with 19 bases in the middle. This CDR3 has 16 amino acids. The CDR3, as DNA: TGTGCCAGCAGCTCTCGGTTGTCCGTCGATGGCGGGGAGCTGTTTTTT. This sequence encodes CASSSRLSVDGGELFF.

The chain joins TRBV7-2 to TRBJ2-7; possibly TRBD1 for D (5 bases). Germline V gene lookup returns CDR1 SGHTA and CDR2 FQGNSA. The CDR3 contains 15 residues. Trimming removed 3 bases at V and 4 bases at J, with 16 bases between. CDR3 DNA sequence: TGTGCCAGCAGCTTTCCGCAGGGTCGCGGTTACGAGCAGTACTTC. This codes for CASSFPQGRGYEQYF.

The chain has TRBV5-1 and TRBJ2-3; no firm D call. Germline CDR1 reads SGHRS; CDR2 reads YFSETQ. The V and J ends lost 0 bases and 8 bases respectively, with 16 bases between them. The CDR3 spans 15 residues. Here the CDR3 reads CASSLGSGPLSTQYF. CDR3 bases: TGCGCCAGCAGCTTGGGATCTGGGCCTCTCTCTACGCAGTATTTT.

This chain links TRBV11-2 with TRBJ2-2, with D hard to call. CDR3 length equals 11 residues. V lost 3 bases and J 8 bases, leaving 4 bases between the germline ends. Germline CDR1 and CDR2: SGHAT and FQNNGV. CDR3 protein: CASSFKGELFF. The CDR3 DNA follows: TGTGCCAGCAGCTTTAAAGGGGAGCTGTTTTTT.

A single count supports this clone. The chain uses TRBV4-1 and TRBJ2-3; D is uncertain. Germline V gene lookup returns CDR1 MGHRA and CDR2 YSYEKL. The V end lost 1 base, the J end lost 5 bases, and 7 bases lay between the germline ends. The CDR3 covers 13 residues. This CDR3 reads CASSQVGLDTQYF. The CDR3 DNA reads TGCGCCAGCAGCCAAGTTGGGCTAGATACGCAGTATTTT.

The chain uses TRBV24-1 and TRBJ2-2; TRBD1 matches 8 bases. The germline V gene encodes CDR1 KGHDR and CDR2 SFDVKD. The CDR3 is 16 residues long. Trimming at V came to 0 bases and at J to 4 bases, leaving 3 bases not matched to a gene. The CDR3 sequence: CATSDLAGQGTGELFF. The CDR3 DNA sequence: TGTGCCACCAGTGATTTGGCTGGACAGGGCACCGGGGAGCTGTTTTTT.

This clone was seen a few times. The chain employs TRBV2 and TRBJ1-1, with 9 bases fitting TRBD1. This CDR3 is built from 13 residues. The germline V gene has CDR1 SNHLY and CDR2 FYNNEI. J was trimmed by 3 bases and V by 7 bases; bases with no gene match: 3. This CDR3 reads CASIRDRDTEAFF. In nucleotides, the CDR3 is TGTGCCAGCATCCGGGACAGGGACACTGAAGCTTTCTTT.

The CDR3, as DNA: TGTGCCAGCAGTTTATCACCCAGGGCGAGCAATCAGCCCCAGCATTTT. Amino acids: CASSLSPRASNQPQHF. This chain joins TRBV27 and TRBJ1-5; D is perhaps TRBD1 (5 bases). The CDR3 extends over 16 amino acids. In germline, CDR1 is MNHEY, CDR2 SMNVEV (reference sequence). V lost 0 bases to trimming and J lost 1 base, with 10 bases between them.

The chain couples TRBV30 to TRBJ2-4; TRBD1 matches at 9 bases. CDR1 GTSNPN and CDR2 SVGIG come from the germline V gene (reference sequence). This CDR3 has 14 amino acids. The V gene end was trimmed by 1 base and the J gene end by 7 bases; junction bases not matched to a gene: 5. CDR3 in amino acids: CAWSEDRGKNIQYF. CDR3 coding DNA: TGTGCCTGGAGTGAGGACAGGGGCAAGAACATTCAGTACTTC.

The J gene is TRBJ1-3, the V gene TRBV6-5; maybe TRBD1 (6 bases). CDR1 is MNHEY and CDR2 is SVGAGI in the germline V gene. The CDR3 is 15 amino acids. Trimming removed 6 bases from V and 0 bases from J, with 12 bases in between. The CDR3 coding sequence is TGTGCCAGCAGCTCTGGACAGCCCTCTGGAAACACCATATATTTT. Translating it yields CASSSGQPSGNTIYF.

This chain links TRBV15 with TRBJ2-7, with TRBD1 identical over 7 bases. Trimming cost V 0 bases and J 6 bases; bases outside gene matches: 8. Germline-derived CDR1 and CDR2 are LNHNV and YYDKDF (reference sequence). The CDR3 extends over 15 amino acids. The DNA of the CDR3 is TGTGCCACCAGCAGAGATGGGGCAGGGGACAGCGAGCAGTACTTC. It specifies CATSRDGAGDSEQYF.

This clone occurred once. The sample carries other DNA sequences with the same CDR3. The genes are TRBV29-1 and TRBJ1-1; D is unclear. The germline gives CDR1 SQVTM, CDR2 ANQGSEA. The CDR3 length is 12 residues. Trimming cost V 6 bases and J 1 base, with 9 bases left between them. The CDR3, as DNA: TGCAGCGTACTGACGGGGAACACTGAAGCTTTCTTT. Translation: CSVLTGNTEAFF.